These 28 T cell receptor beta chains share one sample of origin, sequenced in a study of cytomegalovirus exposure and HLA in healthy donors. This table comes from immunoSEQ multiplex PCR, and its TCRdb copy is limited to in-frame clones, with some not included. The data show a few hundred thousand clones, with roughly 87% seen just once and approximately 3% held by the top ten. The sequenced material came from PBMCs. The origin of the receptors is a woman aged 25 to 39 in good health and CMV-seronegative.

The chain recombines TRBV27 with TRBJ1-1; 8 positions agree with TRBD1. Germline CDR1 reads MNHEY; CDR2 reads SMNVEV (reference sequence). This CDR3 has 16 amino acids. Trimming took 5 bases from V and 3 from J; bases not matched to a gene: 11. CDR3 sequence reads: CASSTGQGRWDTEAFF. CDR3 DNA sequence: TGTGCCAGCAGTACCGGACAGGGTCGGTGGGACACTGAAGCTTTCTTT.

This clone came up once. The rearrangement joins TRBV5-4 to TRBJ2-2; D is ambiguous. V was cut by 2 bases and J by 1 base, with 9 bases left in between. Germline V CDR1 and CDR2: SGHNT, YYREEE (reference sequence). The CDR3 has 15 amino acids. The CDR3 nucleotides are TGTGCCAGCAGCTTCTCCGCGGTGAACACCGGGGAGCTGTTTTTT. Translating gives CASSFSAVNTGELFF.

This sequence joins TRBV10-1 and TRBJ1-5; D remains unclear. The length of the CDR3 is 13 residues. The germline gives CDR1 WNHNN, CDR2 SYGVQD (reference sequence). V lost 7 bases and J lost 1, with 8 bases in between. CDR3 residues: CASIGLSNQPQHF. The CDR3 DNA follows: TGCGCCAGCATCGGGTTAAGCAATCAGCCCCAGCATTTT.

The chain carries TRBV4-3 and TRBJ2-7; D is uncertain. The CDR3 covers 15 residues. From germline, CDR1 is LGHNA and CDR2 YSLEER. Trimming took off 0 bases at V and 2 bases at J, with 11 bases between the two ends. In nucleotides, the CDR3 is TGCGCCAGCAGCCAAGAGTCGGCAGGACCCTACGAGCAGTACTTC. Its protein is CASSQESAGPYEQYF.

This chain links TRBV18 with TRBJ2-1; no definite D call. The CDR3 totals 13 residues. In germline, CDR1 is KGHSH, CDR2 LQKENI. V was trimmed by 0 bases and J by 8 bases, leaving 8 bases between them. In nucleotides, the CDR3 is TGTGCCAGCTCACCACCGGGCCACCATGAGCAGTTCTTC. Its protein is CASSPPGHHEQFF.

The chain employs TRBV4-3 and TRBJ2-3, with D possibly being TRBD2 (6 bases). The germline V and J ends were trimmed by 4 bases and 1 base, with 21 bases remaining between them. CDR3 size: 18 residues. CDR1 and CDR2 (germline): LGHNA, YSLEER. CDR3 nucleotide sequence: TGCGCCAGCAGCCCCACTCTGCCCCGACTAGACCGCACAGATACGCAGTATTTT. It is translated as CASSPTLPRLDRTDTQYF.

This chain links TRBV11-2 with TRBJ2-2; a weak D match, TRBD2 (6 bases). The CDR3 is made up of 15 amino acids. CDR1 SGHAT and CDR2 FQNNGV come from the germline V gene. The ends were cut back, 1 base at V and 1 base at J, with 7 bases in the middle. The CDR3 DNA sequence: TGTGCCAGCAGCTTAGCGGGGGTGAACACCGGGGAGCTGTTTTTT. It yields the protein CASSLAGVNTGELFF. Supplemented by reference TRBV11-2 and TRBJ2-2, the full variable domain reads EAGVAQSPRYKIIEKRQSVAFWCNPISGHATLYWYQQILGQGPKLLIQFQNNGVVDDSQLPKDRFSAERLKGVDSTLKIQPAKLEDSAVYLCASSLAGVNTGELFFGEGSRLTVL.

Remarks on this clone: Other DNA sequences from this sample encode an identical CDR3 as well. This chain connects TRBV27 to TRBJ2-7; the D is unclear. The germline CDR1 and CDR2 sequences are MNHEY and SMNVEV (reference sequence). This CDR3 is 14 amino acids long. Trimming cost V 3 bases and J 0 bases, with 9 bases left between them. CDR3 residues: CASSFLGSSYEQYF. The CDR3 DNA reads as TGTGCCAGCAGTTTTTTGGGCAGCTCCTACGAGCAGTACTTC.

The genes are TRBV6-1 and TRBJ1-5, with D unresolved. Germline V lookup: CDR1 MNHNS, CDR2 SASEGT. Trimming cost V 4 bases and J 5 bases, with 9 bases left between them. This CDR3 has 13 residues. CDR3 coding DNA: TGTGCCAGCAGTGTCTGGGAGTATCAGCCCCAGCATTTT. This sequence encodes CASSVWEYQPQHF.

CDR3 DNA sequence: TGTGCCAGCAGCTACCCGGACGGATCCTACGAGCAGTACTTC. This translates into CASSYPDGSYEQYF. J is TRBJ2-7 and V is TRBV11-3; no definite D call. The ends were cut back, 4 bases at V and 1 base at J, with 11 bases in the middle. The CDR3 contains 14 residues. The germline V gene has CDR1 SGHNT and CDR2 YENEEA.

The J gene is TRBJ2-7, the V gene TRBV6-5; 10 nucleotides agree with TRBD2. V shed 2 bases and J 4 bases; nucleotides not matched to a gene: 5. Per germline, CDR1 MNHEY and CDR2 SVGAGI. The CDR3 has 15 amino acids. The CDR3 nucleotides read TGTGCCAGCAGTTACACAGCGGGAGGGACATACGAGCAGTACTTC. Translated: CASSYTAGGTYEQYF.

The chain couples TRBV11-2 to TRBJ2-7; D call uncertain. CDR3 size: 15 residues. V gave up 5 bases and J gave up 0 bases, with 14 bases separating them. Germline V lookup: CDR1 SGHAT, CDR2 FQNNGV. Written as DNA, the CDR3 is TGTGCCAGCAGCCTAATCCGGACGGCCTCCTACGAGCAGTACTTC. Protein product: CASSLIRTASYEQYF. The variable domain in full, completed from reference TRBV11-2 and TRBJ2-7, reads EAGVAQSPRYKIIEKRQSVAFWCNPISGHATLYWYQQILGQGPKLLIQFQNNGVVDDSQLPKDRFSAERLKGVDSTLKIQPAKLEDSAVYLCASSLIRTASYEQYFGPGTRLTVT.

The CDR3 region is CSVRGGPYEQYF. Written as DNA, the CDR3 is TGCAGCGTCAGGGGAGGACCCTACGAGCAGTACTTC. The J gene is TRBJ2-7, the V gene TRBV29-1; D tentatively reads TRBD1 or TRBD2 (6 bases each). Per the germline V gene, CDR1 is SQVTM and CDR2 is ANQGSEA. With 6 bases removed from V and 2 bases from J, the gap between germline ends came to 11 bases. The CDR3 sequence is 12 residues long.

The chain couples TRBV7-2 to TRBJ1-3; D ambiguous. Germline CDR1 and CDR2: SGHTA and FQGNSA. The CDR3 consists of 15 residues. V gave up 0 bases and J gave up 2 bases, with 8 bases separating them. For the CDR3, the DNA is TGTGCCAGCAGCTTAGCGGCAGGTCCTGGAAACACCATATATTTT. It yields the protein CASSLAAGPGNTIYF. The complete variable domain, with remaining parts taken from reference TRBV7-2 and TRBJ1-3, reads GAGVSQSPSNKVTEKGKDVELRCDPISGHTALYWYRQSLGQGLEFLIYFQGNSAPDKSGLPSDRFSAERTGGSVSTLTIQRTQQEDSAVYLCASSLAAGPGNTIYFGEGSWLTVV.

The V gene is TRBV7-9, the J gene TRBJ2-7; unclear D gene. The germline CDR1 and CDR2 sequences are SEHNR and FQNEAQ (reference sequence). The V end was cut by 3 bases, the J end by 2 bases, with 8 bases between. CDR3 length: 13 residues. The CDR3 loop is CASSFGEAYEQYF. The CDR3 DNA reads as TGTGCCAGCAGCTTCGGTGAGGCCTACGAGCAGTACTTC. The full variable domain, with the rest looked up from reference TRBV7-9 and TRBJ2-7, is DTGVSQNPRHKITKRGQNVTFRCDPISEHNRLYWYRQTLGQGPEFLTYFQNEAQLEKSRLLSDRFSAERPKGSFSTLEIQRTEQGDSAMYLCASSFGEAYEQYFGPGTRLTVT.

J is TRBJ2-3 and V is TRBV29-1, with D possibly being TRBD1 or TRBD2 (5 bases each). Germline lookup yields CDR1 SQVTM and CDR2 ANQGSEA. V was clipped by 6 bases and J by 4 bases, with 17 bases between them. The CDR3 contains 14 residues. CDR3 amino acids: CSVFWDPNSDTQYF. CDR3 in DNA: TGCAGCGTCTTCTGGGACCCGAATTCAGATACGCAGTATTTT.

The chain combines TRBV29-1 with TRBJ2-7; 9 positions match TRBD1. V lost 7 bases and J lost 7; bases outside the gene matches: 5. CDR1 and CDR2 from the germline V gene are SQVTM and ANQGSEA. CDR3 size: 11 residues. This chain's CDR3 is CSAGQGTEQYF. The CDR3 nucleotides are TGCAGCGCCGGACAGGGGACAGAGCAGTACTTC.

The chain uses TRBV27 and TRBJ2-7; D is ambiguous. Looked up from germline, CDR1 is MNHEY and CDR2 is SMNVEV (reference sequence). Trimming left V 2 bases short and J 4 bases short, with 9 bases between. The CDR3 is 13 amino acids. CDR3 coding DNA: TGTGCCAGCAGTTTAGGGGAAAAATACGAGCAGTACTTC. Translation gives CASSLGEKYEQYF.

The chain is built from TRBV7-9 and TRBJ2-1, with D possibly matching TRBD1 (5 bases). The length of the CDR3 is 15 residues. Germline V CDR1 and CDR2: SEHNR, FQNEAQ (reference sequence). The ends were cut back, 5 bases at V and 12 bases at J, with 23 bases in the middle. The CDR3 bases are TGTGCCAGCAGCCCCATGAAGGCCCGACAGTTTCTGCAGTTCTTC. It codes for CASSPMKARQFLQFF.

The rearrangement links TRBV19 to TRBJ1-2; D is unclear. CDR3 size: 13 residues. In germline, CDR1 is LNHDA, CDR2 SQIVND (reference sequence). V was clipped by 1 base and J by 8 bases, with 11 bases between them. CDR3 residues: CASSIVTGEGYTF. The CDR3 nucleotides are TGTGCCAGTAGTATAGTAACGGGAGAAGGCTACACCTTC.

The V gene is TRBV4-2, the J gene TRBJ2-7, with 11 bases matching TRBD2. With 3 bases clipped from V and 7 bases from J, the junction kept 14 bases outside the gene matches. Germline V lookup: CDR1 LGHNA, CDR2 YNFKEQ. The CDR3 runs to 17 residues. CDR3 loop: CASSHDFLAGGPGEQYF. CDR3 bases: TGTGCCAGCAGCCATGACTTTTTAGCGGGAGGGCCGGGAGAGCAGTACTTC.

The V gene is TRBV11-2, the J gene TRBJ2-5, with 10 positions matching TRBD1. The CDR3 is made up of 15 amino acids. The junction had 4 bases not matched to a gene; V was cut back by 5 bases and J by 1 base. Germline CDR1 and CDR2: SGHAT and FQNNGV. This CDR3 is CASSPRDRGQETQYF. The CDR3, as DNA: TGTGCCAGCAGCCCCCGGGACAGGGGCCAAGAGACCCAGTACTTC.

This chain joins TRBV9 and TRBJ2-2; 9 bases line up with TRBD1. This CDR3 spans 15 amino acids. Trimming at V came to 3 bases and at J to 7 bases, leaving 7 bases not matched to a gene. Looked up from germline, CDR1 is SGDLS and CDR2 is YYNGEE. In nucleotides, the CDR3 is TGTGCCAGCAGCGACACAGGGGGCGCCGGCGGGGAGCTGTTTTTT. Protein: CASSDTGGAGGELFF.

This clone has only one observation. This sequence joins TRBV7-3 and TRBJ2-2; no clear D gene. Germline CDR1 is SGHTA and CDR2 is FQGTGA. V was pared by 2 bases and J by 4 bases, with 14 bases between. The CDR3 is 16 residues long. CDR3 residues: CASSLVSQPSTGELFF. CDR3 sequence (DNA): TGTGCCAGCAGCTTAGTCTCGCAGCCGAGCACCGGGGAGCTGTTTTTT.

A few counts support this clone. In DNA form, the CDR3 reads TGCGCCAGCAGCCAAGATACTGGGGGCACCGGGGCCAACGTCCTGACTTTC. Encoded protein: CASSQDTGGTGANVLTF. V and J are TRBV4-3 and TRBJ2-6, with a tentative D call TRBD1 (6 bases). This CDR3 spans 17 amino acids. The V and J ends lost 0 bases and 4 bases respectively, with 13 bases between them. CDR1 is LGHNA, CDR2 YSLEER, per germline.

The chain couples TRBV13 to TRBJ2-7; 8 nucleotides align to TRBD2. The trim removed 1 base at V and 6 bases at J, leaving 8 bases unmatched. The V gene's germline CDR1 is PRHDT and CDR2 FYEKMQ (reference sequence). This CDR3 spans 15 amino acids. CDR3 protein: CASSLDPGGSGEQYF. The DNA for the CDR3 is TGTGCCAGCAGCTTAGACCCGGGAGGGTCGGGCGAGCAGTACTTC. Supplemented by reference TRBV13 and TRBJ2-7, the full variable domain reads AAGVIQSPRHLIKEKRETATLKCYPIPRHDTVYWYQQGPGQDPQFLISFYEKMQSDKGSIPDRFSAQQFSDYHSELNMSSLELGDSALYFCASSLDPGGSGEQYFGPGTRLTVT.

The chain links TRBV27 to TRBJ2-2, with 7 bases identical to TRBD1. The CDR3 runs 14 residues. Per germline, CDR1 MNHEY and CDR2 SMNVEV (reference sequence). The J segment lost 3 bases and the V segment lost 4 bases, leaving 2 bases of the junction unmatched. CDR3 residues: CASSWDSDTGELFF. The CDR3 DNA is TGTGCCAGCAGTTGGGACAGCGACACCGGGGAGCTGTTTTTT.

The chain has TRBV7-3 and TRBJ2-1; D remains ambiguous. Trimming took 0 bases from V and 9 from J, leaving 9 bases between them. The CDR3 sequence is 13 residues long. Germline CDR1 reads SGHTA; CDR2 reads FQGTGA. For the CDR3, the DNA is TGTGCCAGCAGCTTAACTAGCTCGGGTGAGCAGTTCTTC. The encoded protein is CASSLTSSGEQFF.